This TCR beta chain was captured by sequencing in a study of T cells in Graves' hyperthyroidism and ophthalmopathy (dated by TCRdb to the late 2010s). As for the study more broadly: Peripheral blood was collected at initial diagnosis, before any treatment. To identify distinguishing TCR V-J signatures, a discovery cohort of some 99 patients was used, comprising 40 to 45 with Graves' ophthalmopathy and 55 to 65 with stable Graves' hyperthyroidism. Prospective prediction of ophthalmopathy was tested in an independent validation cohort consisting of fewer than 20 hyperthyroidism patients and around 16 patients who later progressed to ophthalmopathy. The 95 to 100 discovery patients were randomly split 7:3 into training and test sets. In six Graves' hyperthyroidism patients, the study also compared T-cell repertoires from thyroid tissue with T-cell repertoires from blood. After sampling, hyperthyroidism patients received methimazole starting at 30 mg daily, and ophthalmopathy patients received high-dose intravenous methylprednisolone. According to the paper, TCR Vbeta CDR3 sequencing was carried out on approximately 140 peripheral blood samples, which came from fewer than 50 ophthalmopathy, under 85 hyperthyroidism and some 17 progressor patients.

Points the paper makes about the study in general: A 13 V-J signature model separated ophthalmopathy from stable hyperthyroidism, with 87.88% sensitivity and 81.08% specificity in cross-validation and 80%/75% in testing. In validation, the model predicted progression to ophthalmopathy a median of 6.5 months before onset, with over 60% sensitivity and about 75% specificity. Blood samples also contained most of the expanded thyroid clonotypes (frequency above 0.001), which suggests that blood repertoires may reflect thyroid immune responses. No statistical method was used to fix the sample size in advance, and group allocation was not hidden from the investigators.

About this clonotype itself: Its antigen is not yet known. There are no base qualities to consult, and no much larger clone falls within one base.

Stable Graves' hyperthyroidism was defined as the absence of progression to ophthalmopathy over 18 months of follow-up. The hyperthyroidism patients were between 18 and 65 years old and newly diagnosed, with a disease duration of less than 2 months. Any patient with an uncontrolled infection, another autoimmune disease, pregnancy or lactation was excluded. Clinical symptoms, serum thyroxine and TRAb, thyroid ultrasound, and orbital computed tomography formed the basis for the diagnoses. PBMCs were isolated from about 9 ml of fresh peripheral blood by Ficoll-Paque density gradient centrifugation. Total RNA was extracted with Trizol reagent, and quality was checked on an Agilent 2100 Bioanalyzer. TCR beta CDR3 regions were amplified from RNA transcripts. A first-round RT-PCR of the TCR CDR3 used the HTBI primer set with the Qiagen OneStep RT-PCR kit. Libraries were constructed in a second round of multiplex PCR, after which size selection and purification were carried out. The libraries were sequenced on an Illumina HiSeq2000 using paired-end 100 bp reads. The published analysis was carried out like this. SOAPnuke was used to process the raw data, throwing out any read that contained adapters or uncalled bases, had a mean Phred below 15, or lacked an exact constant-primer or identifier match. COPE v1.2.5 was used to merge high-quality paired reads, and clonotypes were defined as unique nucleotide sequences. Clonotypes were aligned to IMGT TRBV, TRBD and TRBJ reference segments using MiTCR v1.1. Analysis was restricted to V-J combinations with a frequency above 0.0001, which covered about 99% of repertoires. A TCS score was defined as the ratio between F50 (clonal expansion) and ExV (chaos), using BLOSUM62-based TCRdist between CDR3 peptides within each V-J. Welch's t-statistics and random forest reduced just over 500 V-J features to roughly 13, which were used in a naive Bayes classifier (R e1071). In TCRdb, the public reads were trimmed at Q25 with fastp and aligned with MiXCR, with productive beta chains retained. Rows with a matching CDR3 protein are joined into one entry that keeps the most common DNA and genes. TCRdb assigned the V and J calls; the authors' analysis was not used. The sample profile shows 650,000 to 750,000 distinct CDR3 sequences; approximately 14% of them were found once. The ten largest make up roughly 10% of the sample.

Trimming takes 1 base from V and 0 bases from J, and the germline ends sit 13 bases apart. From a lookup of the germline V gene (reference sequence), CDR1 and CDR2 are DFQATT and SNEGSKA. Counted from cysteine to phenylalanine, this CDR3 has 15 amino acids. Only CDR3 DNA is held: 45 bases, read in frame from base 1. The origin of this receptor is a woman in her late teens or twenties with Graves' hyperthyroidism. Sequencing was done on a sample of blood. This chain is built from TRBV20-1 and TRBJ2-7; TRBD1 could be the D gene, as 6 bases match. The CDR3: CSARGQGKVSYEQYF. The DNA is TGCAGTGCTAGAGGTCAGGGGAAAGTCTCCTACGAGCAGTACTTC.